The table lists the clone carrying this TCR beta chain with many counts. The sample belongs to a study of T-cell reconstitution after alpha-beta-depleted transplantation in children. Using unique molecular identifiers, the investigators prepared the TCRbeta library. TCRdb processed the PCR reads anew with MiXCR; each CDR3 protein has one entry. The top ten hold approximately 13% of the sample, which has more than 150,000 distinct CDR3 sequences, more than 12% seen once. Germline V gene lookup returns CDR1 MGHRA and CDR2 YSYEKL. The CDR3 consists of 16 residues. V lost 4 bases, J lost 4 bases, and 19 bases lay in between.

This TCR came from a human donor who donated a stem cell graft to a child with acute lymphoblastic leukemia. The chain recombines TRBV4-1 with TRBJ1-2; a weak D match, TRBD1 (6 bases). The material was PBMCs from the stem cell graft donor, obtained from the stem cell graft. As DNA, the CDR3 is TGCGCCAGCAGCCGCATCGCGGGGGCCGGGAGCTATGGCTACACCTTC. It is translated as CASSRIAGAGSYGYTF.